This T cell receptor (beta chain) stems from a study of Graves' ophthalmopathy and Graves' hyperthyroidism. RNA transcripts yielded amplified TCR beta CDR3 regions. Second-round multiplex PCR came after first-round RT-PCR with HTBI primers. Using its own MiXCR run on the multiplex PCR reads, TCRdb lists one record per CDR3 protein. Found here are around 520,000 distinct CDR3 sequences, 39% of them singletons; the top ten hold about 4.1%. This clonotype occurred once. Its antigen is unidentified. Study observations and caveats: Progression of ophthalmopathy was predicted by the model with about 66% sensitivity and 72% to 85% specificity. Among thyroid clonotypes expanded above 0.001 frequency, most also appeared in blood.

V was clipped by 5 bases and J by 8 bases; unmatched bases: 1. The CDR3 length is 12 residues. Germline assignment: CDR1 ENHRY and CDR2 SYGVKD. The source is an adult man with Graves' hyperthyroidism. V usage is TRBV10-3 and J usage is TRBJ1-4; 8 bases map to TRBD1. Sequenced material: peripheral blood or thyroid tissue (not recorded which). The CDR3 protein is CAISTGGEKLFF. CDR3 DNA: TGTGCCATCAGTACAGGGGGGGAAAAACTGTTTTTT.